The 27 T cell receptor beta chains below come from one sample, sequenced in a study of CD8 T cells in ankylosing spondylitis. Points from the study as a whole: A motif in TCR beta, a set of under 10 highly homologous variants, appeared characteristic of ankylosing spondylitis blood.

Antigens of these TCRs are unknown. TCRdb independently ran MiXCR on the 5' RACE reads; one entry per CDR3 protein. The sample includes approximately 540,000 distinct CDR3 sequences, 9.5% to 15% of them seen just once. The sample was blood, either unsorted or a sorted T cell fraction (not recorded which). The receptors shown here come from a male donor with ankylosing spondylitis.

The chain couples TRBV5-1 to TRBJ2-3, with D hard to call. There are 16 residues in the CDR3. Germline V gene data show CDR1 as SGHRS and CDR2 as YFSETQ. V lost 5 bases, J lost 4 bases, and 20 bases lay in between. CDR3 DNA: TGCGCCAGCAGACCCCAACCGCCCGGTCGGGCAGATACGCAGTATTTT. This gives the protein CASRPQPPGRADTQYF.

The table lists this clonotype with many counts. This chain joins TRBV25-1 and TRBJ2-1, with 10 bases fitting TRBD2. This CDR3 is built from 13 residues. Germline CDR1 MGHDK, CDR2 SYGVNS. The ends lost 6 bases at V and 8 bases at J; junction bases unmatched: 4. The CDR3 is CASSVAGGYEQFF. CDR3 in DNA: TGTGCCAGCAGCGTAGCGGGAGGTTATGAGCAGTTCTTC. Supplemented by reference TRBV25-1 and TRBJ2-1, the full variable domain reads EADIYQTPRYLVIGTGKKITLECSQTMGHDKMYWYQQDPGMELHLIHYSYGVNSTEKGDLSSESTVSRIRTEHFPLTLESARPSHTSQYLCASSVAGGYEQFFGPGTRLTVL.

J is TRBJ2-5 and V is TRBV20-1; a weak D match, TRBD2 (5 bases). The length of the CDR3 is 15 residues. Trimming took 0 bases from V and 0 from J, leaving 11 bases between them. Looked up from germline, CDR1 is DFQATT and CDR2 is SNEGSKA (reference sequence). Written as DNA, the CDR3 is TGCAGTGCTAGAGAAGAGGGCATGTACCAAGAGACCCAGTACTTC. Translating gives CSAREEGMYQETQYF.

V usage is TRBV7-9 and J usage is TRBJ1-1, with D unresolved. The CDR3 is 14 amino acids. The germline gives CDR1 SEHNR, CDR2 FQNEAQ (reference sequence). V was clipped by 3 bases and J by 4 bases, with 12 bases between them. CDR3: CASSFSQVVTEAFF. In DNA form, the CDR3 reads TGTGCCAGCAGCTTTTCCCAGGTGGTCACTGAAGCTTTCTTT.

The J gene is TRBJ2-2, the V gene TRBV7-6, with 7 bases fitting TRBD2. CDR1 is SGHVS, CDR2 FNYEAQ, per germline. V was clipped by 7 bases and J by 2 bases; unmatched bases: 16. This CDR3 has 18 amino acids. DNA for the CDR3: TGTGCCAGCACCCCCGCCCCTCCTAGCGGACCTAACACCGGGGAGCTGTTTTTT. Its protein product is CASTPAPPSGPNTGELFF. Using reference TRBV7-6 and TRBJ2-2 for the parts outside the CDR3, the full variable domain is GAGVSQSPRYKVTKRGQDVALRCDPISGHVSLYWYRQALGQGPEFLTYFNYEAQQDKSGLPNDRFSAERPEGSISTLTIQRTEQRDSAMYRCASTPAPPSGPNTGELFFGEGSRLTVL.

The CDR3 nucleotides are TGCAGCGCCTTATCCTACAATGAGCAGTTCTTC. Translation gives CSALSYNEQFF. This chain links TRBV29-1 with TRBJ2-1; D not resolved. The CDR3 runs to 11 residues. The V end was cut by 7 bases, the J end by 1 base, with 5 bases between. CDR1 SQVTM and CDR2 ANQGSEA come from the germline V gene.

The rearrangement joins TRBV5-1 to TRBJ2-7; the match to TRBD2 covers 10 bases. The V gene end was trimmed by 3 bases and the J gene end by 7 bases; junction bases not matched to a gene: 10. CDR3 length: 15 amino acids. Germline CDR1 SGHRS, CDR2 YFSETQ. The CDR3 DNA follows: TGCGCCAGCAGCTCCGGACTAGCGGAGGTGGGGGAGCAGTACGTC. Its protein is CASSSGLAEVGEQYV.

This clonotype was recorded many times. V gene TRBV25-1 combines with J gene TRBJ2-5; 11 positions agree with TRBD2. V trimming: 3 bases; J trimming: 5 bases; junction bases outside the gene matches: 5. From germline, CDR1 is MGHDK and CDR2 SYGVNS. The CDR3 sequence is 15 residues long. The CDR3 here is CASSDTASGRETQYF. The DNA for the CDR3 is TGTGCCAGCAGTGATACAGCTAGCGGGAGGGAGACCCAGTACTTC.

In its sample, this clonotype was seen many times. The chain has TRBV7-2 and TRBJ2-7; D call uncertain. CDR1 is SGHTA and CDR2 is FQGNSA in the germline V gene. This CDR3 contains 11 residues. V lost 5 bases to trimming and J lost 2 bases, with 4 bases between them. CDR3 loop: CASSPTYEQYF. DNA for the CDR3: TGTGCCAGCAGCCCGACCTACGAGCAGTACTTC.

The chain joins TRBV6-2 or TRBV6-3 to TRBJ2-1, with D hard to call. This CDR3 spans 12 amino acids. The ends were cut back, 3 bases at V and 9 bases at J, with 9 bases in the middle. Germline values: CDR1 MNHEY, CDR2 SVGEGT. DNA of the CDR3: TGTGCCAGCAGTTATATCTCCAGTGAGCAGTTCTTC. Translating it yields CASSYISSEQFF.

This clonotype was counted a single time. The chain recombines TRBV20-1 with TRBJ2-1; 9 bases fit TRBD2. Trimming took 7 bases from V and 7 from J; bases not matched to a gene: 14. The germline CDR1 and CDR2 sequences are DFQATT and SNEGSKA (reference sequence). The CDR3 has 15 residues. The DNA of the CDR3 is TGCAGTGTCCCTCTGCGTAGCGGGAGTTATAATGAGCAGTTCTTC. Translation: CSVPLRSGSYNEQFF.

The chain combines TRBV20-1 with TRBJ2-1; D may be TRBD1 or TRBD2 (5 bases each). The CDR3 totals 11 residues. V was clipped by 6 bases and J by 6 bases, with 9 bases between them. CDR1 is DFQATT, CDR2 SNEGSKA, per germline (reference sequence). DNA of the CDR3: TGCAGTGCAGAGGGGTCCAATGAGCAGTTCTTC. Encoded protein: CSAEGSNEQFF.

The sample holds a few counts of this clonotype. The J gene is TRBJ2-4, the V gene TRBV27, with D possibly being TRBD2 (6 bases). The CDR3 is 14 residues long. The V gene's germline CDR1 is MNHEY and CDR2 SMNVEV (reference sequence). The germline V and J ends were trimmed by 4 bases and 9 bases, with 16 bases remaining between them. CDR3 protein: CASSSDQGGVIQYF. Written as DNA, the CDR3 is TGTGCCAGCAGTTCAGATCAAGGAGGGGTCATTCAGTACTTC.

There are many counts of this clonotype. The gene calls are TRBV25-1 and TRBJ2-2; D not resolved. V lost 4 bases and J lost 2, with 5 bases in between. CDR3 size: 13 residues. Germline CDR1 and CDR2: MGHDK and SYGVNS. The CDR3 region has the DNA TGTGCCAGCAGTGCGGGTAACACCGGGGAGCTGTTTTTT. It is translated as CASSAGNTGELFF.

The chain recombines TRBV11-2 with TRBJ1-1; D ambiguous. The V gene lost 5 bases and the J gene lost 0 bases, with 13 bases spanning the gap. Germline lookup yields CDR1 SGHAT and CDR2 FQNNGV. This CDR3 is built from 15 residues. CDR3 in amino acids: CASSPWRTMNTEAFF. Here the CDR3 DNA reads TGTGCCAGCAGCCCGTGGCGAACCATGAACACTGAAGCTTTCTTT.

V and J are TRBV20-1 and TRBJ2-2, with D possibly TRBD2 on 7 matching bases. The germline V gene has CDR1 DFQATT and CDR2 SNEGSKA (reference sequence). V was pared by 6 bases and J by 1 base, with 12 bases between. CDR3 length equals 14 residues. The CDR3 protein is CSAGGRGNTGELFF. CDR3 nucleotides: TGCAGTGCGGGGGGGCGGGGGAACACCGGGGAGCTGTTTTTT.

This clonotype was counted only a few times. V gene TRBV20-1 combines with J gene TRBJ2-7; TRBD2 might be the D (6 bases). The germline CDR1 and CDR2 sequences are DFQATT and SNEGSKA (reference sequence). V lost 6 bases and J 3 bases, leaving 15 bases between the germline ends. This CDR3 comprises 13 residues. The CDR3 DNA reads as TGCAGTGCCCAGGGACTTACCAACTACGAGCAGTACGTC. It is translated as CSAQGLTNYEQYV.

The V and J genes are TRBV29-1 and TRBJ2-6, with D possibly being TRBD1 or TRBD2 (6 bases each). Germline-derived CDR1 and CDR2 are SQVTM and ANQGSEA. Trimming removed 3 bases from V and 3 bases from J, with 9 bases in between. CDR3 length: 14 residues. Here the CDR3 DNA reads TGCAGCGTTGAGGGGGGCCGTGGGGCCAACGTCCTGACTTTC. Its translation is CSVEGGRGANVLTF.

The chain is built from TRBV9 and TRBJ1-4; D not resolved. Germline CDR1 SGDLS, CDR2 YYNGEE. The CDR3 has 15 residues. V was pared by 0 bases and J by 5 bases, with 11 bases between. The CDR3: CASSVAANPNEKLFF. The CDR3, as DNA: TGTGCCAGCAGCGTAGCGGCAAATCCAAATGAAAAACTGTTTTTT.

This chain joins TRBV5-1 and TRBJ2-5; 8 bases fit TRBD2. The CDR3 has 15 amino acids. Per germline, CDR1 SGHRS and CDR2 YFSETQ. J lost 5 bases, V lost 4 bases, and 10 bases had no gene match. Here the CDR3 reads CASSPAGTSEETQYF. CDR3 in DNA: TGCGCCAGCAGCCCGGCCGGGACTAGTGAGGAGACCCAGTACTTC. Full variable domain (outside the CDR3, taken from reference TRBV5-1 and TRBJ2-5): KAGVTQTPRYLIKTRGQQVTLSCSPISGHRSVSWYQQTPGQGLQFLFEYFSETQRNKGNFPGRFSGRQFSNSRSEMNVSTLELGDSALYLCASSPAGTSEETQYFGPGTRLLVL.

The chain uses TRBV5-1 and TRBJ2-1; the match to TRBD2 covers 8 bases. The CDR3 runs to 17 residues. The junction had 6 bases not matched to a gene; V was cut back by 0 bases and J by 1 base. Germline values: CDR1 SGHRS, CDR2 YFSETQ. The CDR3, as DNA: TGCGCCAGCAGCTTGGCATCAGGACTAGCTTCCTACAATGAGCAGTTCTTC. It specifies CASSLASGLASYNEQFF.

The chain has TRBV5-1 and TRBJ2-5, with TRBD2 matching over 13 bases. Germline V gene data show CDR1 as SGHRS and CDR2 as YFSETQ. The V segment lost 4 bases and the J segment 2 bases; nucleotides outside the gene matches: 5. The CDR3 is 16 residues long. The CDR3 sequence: CASSPRGLAGQETQYF. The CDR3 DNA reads TGCGCCAGCAGCCCCCGGGGACTAGCGGGGCAAGAGACCCAGTACTTC. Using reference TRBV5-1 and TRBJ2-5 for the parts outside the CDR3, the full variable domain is KAGVTQTPRYLIKTRGQQVTLSCSPISGHRSVSWYQQTPGQGLQFLFEYFSETQRNKGNFPGRFSGRQFSNSRSEMNVSTLELGDSALYLCASSPRGLAGQETQYFGPGTRLLVL.

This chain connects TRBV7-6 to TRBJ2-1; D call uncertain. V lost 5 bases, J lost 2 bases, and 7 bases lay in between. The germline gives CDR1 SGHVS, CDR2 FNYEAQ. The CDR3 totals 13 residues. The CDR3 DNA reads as TGTGCCAGCAGCGTCTCGACCTACAATGAGCAGTTCTTC. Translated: CASSVSTYNEQFF. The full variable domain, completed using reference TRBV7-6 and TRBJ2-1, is GAGVSQSPRYKVTKRGQDVALRCDPISGHVSLYWYRQALGQGPEFLTYFNYEAQQDKSGLPNDRFSAERPEGSISTLTIQRTEQRDSAMYRCASSVSTYNEQFFGPGTRLTVL.

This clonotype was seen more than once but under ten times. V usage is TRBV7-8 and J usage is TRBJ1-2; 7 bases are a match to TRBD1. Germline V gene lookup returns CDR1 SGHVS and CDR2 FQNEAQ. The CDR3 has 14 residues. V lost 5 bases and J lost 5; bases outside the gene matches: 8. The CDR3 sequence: CASSHARTGYGYTF. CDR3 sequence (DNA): TGTGCCAGCAGCCACGCCCGGACAGGTTATGGCTACACCTTC.

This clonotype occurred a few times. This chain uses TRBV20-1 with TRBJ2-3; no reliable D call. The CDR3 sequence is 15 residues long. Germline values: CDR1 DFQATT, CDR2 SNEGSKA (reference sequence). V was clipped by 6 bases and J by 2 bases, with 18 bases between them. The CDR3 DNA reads TGCAGTGCAGTCCGAGACGGTGACTCCACAGATACGCAGTATTTT. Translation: CSAVRDGDSTDTQYF.

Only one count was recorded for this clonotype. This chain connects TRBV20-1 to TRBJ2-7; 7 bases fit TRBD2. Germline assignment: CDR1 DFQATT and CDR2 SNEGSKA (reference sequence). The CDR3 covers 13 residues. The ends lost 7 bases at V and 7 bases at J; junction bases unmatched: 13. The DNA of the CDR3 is TGCAGTGTCAGTGGAGGGAGGGCCAATGAGCAGTACTTC. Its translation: CSVSGGRANEQYF.

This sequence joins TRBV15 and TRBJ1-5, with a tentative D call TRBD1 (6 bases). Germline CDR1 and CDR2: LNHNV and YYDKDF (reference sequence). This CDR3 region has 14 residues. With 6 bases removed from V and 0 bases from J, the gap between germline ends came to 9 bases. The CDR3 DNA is TGTGCCACCAGGCAAGGGGGTAGCAATCAGCCCCAGCATTTT. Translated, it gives CATRQGGSNQPQHF. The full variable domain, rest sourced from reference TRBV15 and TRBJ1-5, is DAMVIQNPRYQVTQFGKPVTLSCSQTLNHNVMYWYQQKSSQAPKLLFHYYDKDFNNEADTPDNFQSRRPNTSFCFLDIRSPGLGDTAMYLCATRQGGSNQPQHFGDGTRLSIL.